The 8 T cell receptor beta chains listed next were all sequenced from one sample in a study of cytomegalovirus exposure and HLA in healthy donors. Sequencing used immunoSEQ multiplex PCR; TCRdb keeps in-frame clones, though not all of them. The table has 110,000 to 150,000 clones, 94% seen once. The specimen sequenced was PBMCs. All receptors come from a man younger than 30 in good health and CMV-seropositive.

The genes are TRBV5-6 and TRBJ1-3; D not certain. Germline loops: CDR1 SGHDT, CDR2 YYEEEE. V was shortened by 4 bases and J by 2 bases, with 19 bases between the two germline ends. The CDR3 consists of 17 residues. The CDR3 reads CASSVGLLGQPGNTIYF. In DNA, the CDR3 is TGTGCCAGCAGCGTCGGACTCCTCGGCCAGCCTGGAAACACCATATATTTT.

The V and J genes are TRBV25-1 and TRBJ1-2; 8 nucleotides align to TRBD1. V lost 3 bases and J lost 5; bases outside the gene matches: 8. CDR3 length: 15 residues. The germline gives CDR1 MGHDK, CDR2 SYGVNS. The CDR3 DNA sequence: TGTGCCAGCAGTGACCAGGGACAGGCTGGGTATGGCTACACCTTC. This sequence encodes CASSDQGQAGYGYTF.

The rearrangement joins TRBV6-6 to TRBJ2-5; D not certain. The V gene's germline CDR1 is MNHNY and CDR2 SVGAGI (reference sequence). The V gene lost 2 bases and the J gene lost 5 bases, with 12 bases spanning the gap. The CDR3 sequence is 14 residues long. CDR3: CASSYSSPRETQYF. Here the CDR3 DNA reads TGTGCCAGCAGTTACAGCTCTCCGAGGGAGACCCAGTACTTC.

This clone was observed a single time. V gene TRBV5-1 combines with J gene TRBJ2-5, with D maybe TRBD2 (5 bases). Germline V gene data show CDR1 as SGHRS and CDR2 as YFSETQ. Trimming took 0 bases from V and 1 from J, leaving 10 bases between them. The length of the CDR3 is 15 residues. CDR3 residues: CASSLGGWGQETQYF. The DNA for the CDR3 is TGCGCCAGCAGCTTGGGAGGGTGGGGCCAAGAGACCCAGTACTTC.

CDR3 nucleotide sequence: TGTGCCAGCAGCGCCGGGGTCCTAGCGGGAGAAGAGACCCAGTACTTC. It is translated as CASSAGVLAGEETQYF. V usage is TRBV4-2 and J usage is TRBJ2-5, with 10 positions matching TRBD2. The CDR3 runs to 16 residues. Trimming removed 5 bases from V and 3 bases from J; junction bases left unmatched: 9. Germline V lookup: CDR1 LGHNA, CDR2 YNFKEQ.

The chain carries TRBV6-6 and TRBJ2-7, with no clear D. Trimming pared 1 base from V and 4 bases from J, leaving 8 bases between. The CDR3 spans 13 residues. Germline-derived CDR1 and CDR2 are MNHNY and SVGAGI (reference sequence). The CDR3 DNA reads as TGTGCCAGCAGTTACTTACAGCTATACGAGCAGTACTTC. This sequence encodes CASSYLQLYEQYF.

In its sample, this clone was seen once. V is TRBV28 and J is TRBJ1-1; 8 positions agree with TRBD1. This CDR3 contains 15 residues. Trimming cost V 4 bases and J 0 bases; bases outside gene matches: 4. In germline, CDR1 is MDHEN, CDR2 SYDVKM. CDR3 region: CASSSQDRVNTEAFF. CDR3 bases: TGTGCCAGCAGTTCGCAGGACAGGGTGAACACTGAAGCTTTCTTT.

This chain joins TRBV7-2 and TRBJ2-1; 10 bases are shared with TRBD2. The CDR3 runs 16 residues. The germline CDR1 and CDR2 sequences are SGHTA and FQGNSA. Germline trimming cut 5 bases from V and 2 bases from J; bases unmatched to any gene: 6. CDR3 in amino acids: CASSLSGRGAYNEQFF. For the CDR3, the DNA is TGTGCCAGCAGCCTGAGCGGGAGGGGGGCCTACAATGAGCAGTTCTTC.